The 5 T cell receptor beta chains in this list originate from one sample, sequenced in a study of blood T cells in healthy people across ages. Primed by a sample-barcoded 5' primer and a J-beta primer mix, a second PCR proceeded for 7 to 11 cycles. TCRdb fed the 5' RACE reads into MiXCR, producing one record per CDR3 protein. Of 710,000 or so distinct CDR3 sequences detected, approximately 22% appear once; the ten largest clones hold around 21%. Sample: blood. The receptors come from a man in his 70s in good health.

In this sample, this clonotype turned up a few times. The chain combines TRBV29-1 with TRBJ2-1, with TRBD2 identical over 7 bases. CDR1 is SQVTM and CDR2 is ANQGSEA in the germline V gene. V lost 6 bases to trimming and J lost 3 bases; unmatched junction nucleotides: 2. This CDR3 comprises 12 residues. The CDR3 here is CSVGDYYNEQFF. The CDR3 nucleotides read TGCAGCGTCGGGGACTACTACAATGAGCAGTTCTTC.

This clonotype was found once. The chain combines TRBV20-1 with TRBJ1-3; no reliable D call. Trimming removed 6 bases from V and 0 bases from J, with 9 bases in between. This CDR3 region has 13 residues. Germline-derived CDR1 and CDR2 are DFQATT and SNEGSKA (reference sequence). The CDR3 protein is CSAWLSSGNTIYF. The CDR3 DNA reads TGCAGTGCCTGGCTCAGCTCTGGAAACACCATATATTTT.

This clonotype was seen a handful of times. A much larger clone lies one base from this, so it may be a read error. This sequence joins TRBV12-3 or TRBV12-4 and TRBJ2-3; D gene ambiguous. Trimming removed 3 bases at V and 6 bases at J, with 4 bases between. The CDR3 spans 11 residues. The chain's CDR3 is CASSFMDTQYF. CDR3 nucleotide sequence: TGTGCCAGCAGTTTTATGGATACGCAGTATTTT.

This chain connects TRBV20-1 to TRBJ1-4; tentative D call: TRBD1 (5 bases). Germline V gene lookup returns CDR1 DFQATT and CDR2 SNEGSKA (reference sequence). This CDR3 contains 16 residues. CDR3 bases: TGCAGCTTTTTGGGGCGTCAGACGTGGTATGATGAAAAACTGTTTTTT. Translation gives CSFLGRQTWYDEKLFF.

A few counts support this clonotype. The rearrangement joins TRBV20-1 to TRBJ1-6, with D perhaps matching TRBD1 (6 bases). Germline V gene data show CDR1 as DFQATT and CDR2 as SNEGSKA (reference sequence). The ends were cut back, 0 bases at V and 2 bases at J, with 11 bases in the middle. The CDR3 runs 16 residues. In nucleotides, the CDR3 is TGCAGTGCTAGAGATAGGGGGGCCGCCTATAATTCACCCCTCCACTTT. Translated: CSARDRGAAYNSPLHF.